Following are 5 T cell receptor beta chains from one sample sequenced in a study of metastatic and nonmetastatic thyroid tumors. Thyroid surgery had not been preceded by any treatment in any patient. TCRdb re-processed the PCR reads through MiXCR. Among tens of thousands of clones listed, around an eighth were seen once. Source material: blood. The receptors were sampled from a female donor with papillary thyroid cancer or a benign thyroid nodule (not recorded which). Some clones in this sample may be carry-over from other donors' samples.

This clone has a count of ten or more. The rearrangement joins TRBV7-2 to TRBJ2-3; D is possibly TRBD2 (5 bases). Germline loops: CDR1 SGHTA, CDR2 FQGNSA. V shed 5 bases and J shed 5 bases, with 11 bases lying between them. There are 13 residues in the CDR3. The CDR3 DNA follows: TGTGCCAGCAGCCTTCCCGGGATAGATACGCAGTATTTT. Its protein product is CASSLPGIDTQYF.

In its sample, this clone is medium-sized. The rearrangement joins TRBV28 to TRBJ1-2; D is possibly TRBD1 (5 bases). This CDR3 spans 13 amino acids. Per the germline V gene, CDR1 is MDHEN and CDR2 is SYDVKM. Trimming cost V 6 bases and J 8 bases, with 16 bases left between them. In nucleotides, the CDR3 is TGTGCCAGCAGGCTTACCGGGACTTGGGGCTACACCTTC. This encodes CASRLTGTWGYTF.

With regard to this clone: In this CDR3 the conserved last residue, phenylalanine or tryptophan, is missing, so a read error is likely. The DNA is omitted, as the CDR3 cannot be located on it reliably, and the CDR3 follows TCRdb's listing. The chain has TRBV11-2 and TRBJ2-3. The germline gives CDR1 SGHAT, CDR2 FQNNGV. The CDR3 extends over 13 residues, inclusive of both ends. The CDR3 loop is CASSPNVRDTRYS.

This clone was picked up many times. In DNA, the CDR3 is TGCAGTGCTCCAACTAGCGGGGCCTCCGAGCAGTACTTC. Amino acids: CSAPTSGASEQYF. The chain employs TRBV20-1 and TRBJ2-7; TRBD2 matches 10 bases. The J segment lost 6 bases and the V segment lost 5 bases, leaving 7 bases of the junction unmatched. The CDR3 contains 13 residues. Looked up from germline, CDR1 is DFQATT and CDR2 is SNEGSKA (reference sequence).

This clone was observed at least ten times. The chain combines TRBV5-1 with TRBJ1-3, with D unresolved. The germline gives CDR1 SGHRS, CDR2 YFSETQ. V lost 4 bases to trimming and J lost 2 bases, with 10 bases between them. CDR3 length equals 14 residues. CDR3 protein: CASSGEVAGNTIYF. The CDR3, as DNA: TGCGCCAGCAGCGGAGAGGTGGCTGGAAACACCATATATTTT.